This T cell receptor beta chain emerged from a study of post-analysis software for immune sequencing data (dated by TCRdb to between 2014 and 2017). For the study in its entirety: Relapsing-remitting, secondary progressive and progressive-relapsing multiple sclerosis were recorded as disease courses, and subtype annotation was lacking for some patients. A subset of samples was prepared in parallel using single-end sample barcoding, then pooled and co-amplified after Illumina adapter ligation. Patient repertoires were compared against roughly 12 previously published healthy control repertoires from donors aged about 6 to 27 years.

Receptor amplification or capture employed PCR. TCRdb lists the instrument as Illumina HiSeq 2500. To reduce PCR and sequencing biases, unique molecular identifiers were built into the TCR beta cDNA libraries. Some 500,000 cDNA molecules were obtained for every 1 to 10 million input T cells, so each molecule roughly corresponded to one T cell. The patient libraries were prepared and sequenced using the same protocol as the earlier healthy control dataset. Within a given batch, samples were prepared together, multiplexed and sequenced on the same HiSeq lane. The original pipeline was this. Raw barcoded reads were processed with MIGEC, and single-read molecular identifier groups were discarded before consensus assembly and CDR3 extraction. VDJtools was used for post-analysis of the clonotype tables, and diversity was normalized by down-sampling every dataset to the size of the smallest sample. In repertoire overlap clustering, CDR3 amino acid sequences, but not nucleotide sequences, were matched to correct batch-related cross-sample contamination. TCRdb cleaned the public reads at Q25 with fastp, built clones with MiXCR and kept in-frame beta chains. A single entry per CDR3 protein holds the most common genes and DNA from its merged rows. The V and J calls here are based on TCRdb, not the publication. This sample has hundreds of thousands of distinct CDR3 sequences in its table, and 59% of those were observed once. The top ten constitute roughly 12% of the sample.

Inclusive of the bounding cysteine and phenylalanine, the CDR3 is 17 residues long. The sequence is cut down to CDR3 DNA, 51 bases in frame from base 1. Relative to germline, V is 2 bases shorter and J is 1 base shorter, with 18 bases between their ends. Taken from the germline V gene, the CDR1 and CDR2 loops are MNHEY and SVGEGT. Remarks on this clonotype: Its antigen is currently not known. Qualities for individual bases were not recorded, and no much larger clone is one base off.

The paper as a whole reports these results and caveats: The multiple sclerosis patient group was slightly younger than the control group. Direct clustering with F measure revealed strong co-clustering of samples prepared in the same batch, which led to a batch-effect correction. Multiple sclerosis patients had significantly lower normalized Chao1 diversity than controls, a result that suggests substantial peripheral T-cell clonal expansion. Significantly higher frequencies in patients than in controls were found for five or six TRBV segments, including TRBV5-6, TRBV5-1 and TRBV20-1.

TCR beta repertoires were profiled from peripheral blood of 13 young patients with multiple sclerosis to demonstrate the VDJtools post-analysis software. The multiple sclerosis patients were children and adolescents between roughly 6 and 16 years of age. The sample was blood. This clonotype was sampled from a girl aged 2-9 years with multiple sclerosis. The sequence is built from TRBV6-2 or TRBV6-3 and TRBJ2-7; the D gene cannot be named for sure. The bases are TGTGCCAGCAGTTACCGCCCCCCAGGCCAAACATCCTACGAGCAGTACTTC. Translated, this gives CASSYRPPGQTSYEQYF.